The 27 T cell receptor beta chains listed next were all sequenced from one sample in a study of Ad26.COV2.S vaccination and SARS-CoV-2 variants. Assay used: immunoSEQ multiplex PCR; TCRdb lists only in-frame clones, some missing. The data contain 350,000 to 500,000 clones, roughly 89% of them singletons. Sample treatment: some 19 received Ad26.COV2.S at low or high dose, single or two shots; 5 received placebo; per-sample allocation not given. Following the first vaccine or placebo injection, samples were taken on day 63. Sequenced here: peripheral blood, sampled in a trial of Ad26.COV2.S vaccine versus placebo. These receptors were obtained from a person between 18 and 65 years old who received the Ad26.COV2.S COVID-19 vaccine or a placebo.

The chain combines TRBV7-9 with TRBJ2-2; 9 bases are shared with TRBD1. The CDR3 is made up of 17 amino acids. After removal of 0 bases from V and 3 bases from J, the junction contained 5 bases not matched to a gene. The germline V gene encodes CDR1 SEHNR and CDR2 FQNEAQ (reference sequence). The DNA for the CDR3 is TGTGCCAGCAGCTTAGCGTTGGGACAGGGCTACACCGGGGAGCTGTTTTTT. This codes for CASSLALGQGYTGELFF.

The chain links TRBV6-1 to TRBJ1-6; D is possibly TRBD1 (6 bases). V was shortened by 2 bases and J by 8 bases, with 19 bases between the two germline ends. The CDR3 spans 17 residues. CDR1 MNHNS and CDR2 SASEGT come from the germline V gene. Here the CDR3 reads CASSELLGGRGDSPLHF. CDR3 DNA sequence: TGTGCCAGCAGTGAACTCCTCGGGGGCAGGGGTGATTCACCCCTCCACTTT.

The chain couples TRBV5-1 to TRBJ2-2, with D maybe TRBD1 (6 bases). This CDR3 has 14 amino acids. V was shortened by 7 bases and J by 5 bases, with 15 bases between the two germline ends. CDR1 and CDR2 from the germline V gene are SGHRS and YFSETQ. CDR3: CASHRAWETGELFF. CDR3 nucleotides: TGCGCCAGCCACAGGGCATGGGAGACCGGGGAGCTGTTTTTT.

With regard to this clone: The sample contains more than one DNA sequence encoding this CDR3. The chain recombines TRBV5-1 with TRBJ2-1; no definite D call. Trimming removed 0 bases at V and 1 base at J, with 5 bases between. Germline V gene sequence: CDR1 SGHRS, CDR2 YFSETQ. This CDR3 spans 14 amino acids. The CDR3 DNA sequence: TGCGCCAGCAGCTTGGTGCCTTCCTACAATGAGCAGTTCTTC. Residues: CASSLVPSYNEQFF. The complete variable domain, with remaining parts taken from reference TRBV5-1 and TRBJ2-1, reads KAGVTQTPRYLIKTRGQQVTLSCSPISGHRSVSWYQQTPGQGLQFLFEYFSETQRNKGNFPGRFSGRQFSNSRSEMNVSTLELGDSALYLCASSLVPSYNEQFFGPGTRLTVL.

The DNA of the CDR3 is TGTGCCAGCAGCTGGGGACAGGCCAGGGGTGAAAAACTGTTTTTT. This encodes CASSWGQARGEKLFF. This chain uses TRBV11-3 with TRBJ1-4; 8 bases fit TRBD1. The CDR3 spans 15 residues. Germline lookup yields CDR1 SGHNT and CDR2 YENEEA. V dropped 4 bases and J dropped 7; count of bases not matched to a gene: 8.

The V and J genes are TRBV28 and TRBJ1-2, with 10 bases lining up with TRBD1. With 7 bases clipped from V and 1 base from J, the junction kept 15 bases outside the gene matches. The CDR3 length is 18 residues. Germline assignment: CDR1 MDHEN and CDR2 SYDVKM. The CDR3 nucleotides are TGTGCCAGCAACAACCGGGACAGGGGCGCTGCTGATAACTATGGCTACACCTTC. This translates into CASNNRDRGAADNYGYTF.

This chain uses TRBV25-1 with TRBJ2-1; no firm D call. CDR1 and CDR2 (germline): MGHDK, SYGVNS. The CDR3 sequence is 17 residues long. Trimming removed 3 bases at V and 8 bases at J, with 23 bases between. CDR3 loop: CASSDPRLGPDGDEQFF. CDR3 coding DNA: TGTGCCAGCAGTGATCCCCGTCTGGGTCCGGACGGCGATGAGCAGTTCTTC.

The chain uses TRBV5-1 and TRBJ2-3, with TRBD2 matching 11 bases. The CDR3 has 18 amino acids. The junction had 11 bases not matched to a gene; V was cut back by 1 base and J by 4 bases. Per germline, CDR1 SGHRS and CDR2 YFSETQ. The CDR3 loop is CASSLTSGGPGSADTQYF. CDR3 DNA: TGCGCCAGCAGCTTGACTAGCGGGGGCCCTGGGTCTGCAGATACGCAGTATTTT. Based on the CDR3 plus reference TRBV5-1 and TRBJ2-3, the full variable domain is KAGVTQTPRYLIKTRGQQVTLSCSPISGHRSVSWYQQTPGQGLQFLFEYFSETQRNKGNFPGRFSGRQFSNSRSEMNVSTLELGDSALYLCASSLTSGGPGSADTQYFGPGTRLTVL.

The J gene is TRBJ1-4, the V gene TRBV6-5; D not certain. The CDR3 is 14 amino acids. Trimming removed 7 bases from V and 6 bases from J, with 15 bases in between. Germline assignment: CDR1 MNHEY and CDR2 SVGAGI. The CDR3 DNA reads as TGTGCCAGCACCTATGAGTATGGGGATGAAAAACTGTTTTTT. This codes for CASTYEYGDEKLFF.

The J gene is TRBJ1-2, the V gene TRBV5-1; D not resolved. Trimming removed 4 bases at V and 4 bases at J, with 11 bases between. This CDR3 is built from 13 residues. Looked up from germline, CDR1 is SGHRS and CDR2 is YFSETQ. The CDR3 coding sequence is TGCGCCAGCAGCGCGCAGGCCTCCTATGGCTACACCTTC. Translated: CASSAQASYGYTF.

This chain joins TRBV7-9 and TRBJ2-7, with D possibly matching TRBD2 (5 bases). There are 13 residues in the CDR3. Germline V gene sequence: CDR1 SEHNR, CDR2 FQNEAQ (reference sequence). Trimming stripped 10 bases from V and 3 bases from J, with 16 bases between. As DNA, the CDR3 is TGTGCCACCCGACGGGATTCAGACTACGAGCAGTACTTC. It encodes CATRRDSDYEQYF.

The chain has TRBV27 and TRBJ1-4; D ambiguous. The CDR3 covers 17 residues. Germline lookup yields CDR1 MNHEY and CDR2 SMNVEV (reference sequence). With 4 bases removed from V and 3 bases from J, the gap between germline ends came to 18 bases. CDR3 in amino acids: CASSSRHLPMANEKLFF. In DNA, the CDR3 is TGTGCCAGCAGTTCCCGACACCTCCCAATGGCTAATGAAAAACTGTTTTTT.

The V and J genes are TRBV7-3 and TRBJ2-3; TRBD2 aligns across 10 bases. Germline CDR1 and CDR2: SGHTA and FQGTGA. The trim removed 2 bases at V and 4 bases at J, leaving 6 bases unmatched. The CDR3 sequence is 16 residues long. CDR3 bases: TGTGCCAGCAGCTTAGGTCCTAGCGGGAGCTCAGATACGCAGTATTTT. As protein: CASSLGPSGSSDTQYF.

The chain has TRBV6-5 and TRBJ1-1; D is uncertain. With 1 base removed from V and 1 base from J, the gap between germline ends came to 10 bases. CDR1 and CDR2 from the germline V gene are MNHEY and SVGAGI. The CDR3 contains 15 residues. The DNA of the CDR3 is TGTGCCAGCAGTTACTTTGGACGGCCGAACACTGAAGCTTTCTTT. It yields the protein CASSYFGRPNTEAFF.

V is TRBV19 and J is TRBJ2-1; D may be TRBD1 or TRBD2 (5 bases each). Deletions cut 3 bases from V and 0 bases from J, with 24 bases between. This CDR3 contains 20 residues. Per germline, CDR1 LNHDA and CDR2 SQIVND (reference sequence). CDR3 residues: CASSMPPWGSGARSYNEQFF. CDR3 nucleotides: TGTGCCAGTAGTATGCCCCCATGGGGGTCCGGGGCTCGCTCCTACAATGAGCAGTTCTTC.

The V gene is TRBV19, the J gene TRBJ2-3, with D possibly called TRBD1 or TRBD2 (5 bases each). V was clipped by 5 bases and J by 1 base, with 19 bases between them. This CDR3 has 17 amino acids. Germline CDR1 is LNHDA and CDR2 is SQIVND (reference sequence). As DNA, the CDR3 is TGTGCCAGTAGTCCAGGTTGGGGGAGCCCCCGCACAGATACGCAGTATTTT. Amino acids: CASSPGWGSPRTDTQYF.

The chain uses TRBV5-1 and TRBJ2-2, with 8 bases aligning to TRBD1. Per the germline V gene, CDR1 is SGHRS and CDR2 is YFSETQ. CDR3 length: 16 residues. Germline trimming cut 0 bases from V and 2 bases from J; bases unmatched to any gene: 3. The CDR3 bases are TGCGCCAGCAGCTTGGGTGGACAGGGAAACACCGGGGAGCTGTTTTTT. The encoded protein is CASSLGGQGNTGELFF.

This clone was counted between two and nine times. This chain joins TRBV6-5 and TRBJ1-5; a possible D gene is TRBD1 (5 bases). CDR1 and CDR2 (germline): MNHEY, SVGAGI. Between the trimmed V and J ends, which lost 0 bases and 8 bases, there was a span of 11 bases. There are 14 residues in the CDR3. This chain's CDR3 is CASSYSGGGKPQHF. In DNA form, the CDR3 reads TGTGCCAGCAGTTACTCGGGGGGAGGTAAGCCCCAGCATTTT.

CDR3 sequence: CAWSVGSGIYNEQFF. CDR3 coding DNA: TGTGCCTGGAGTGTAGGTAGCGGGATCTACAATGAGCAGTTCTTC. The V gene is TRBV30, the J gene TRBJ2-1, with 8 bases that match TRBD2. The V gene end was trimmed by 0 bases and the J gene end by 3 bases; junction bases not matched to a gene: 4. The CDR3 length is 15 residues. Germline V gene lookup returns CDR1 GTSNPN and CDR2 SVGIG (reference sequence). Full variable domain (rest looked up from reference TRBV30 and TRBJ2-1): SQTIHQWPATLVQPVGSPLSLECTVEGTSNPNLYWYRQAAGRGLQLLFYSVGIGQISSEVPQNLSASRPQDRQFILSSKKLLLSDSGFYLCAWSVGSGIYNEQFFGPGTRLTVL.

This clone was seen only a few times. The J gene is TRBJ2-7, the V gene TRBV28, with 11 bases identical to TRBD1. The V gene's germline CDR1 is MDHEN and CDR2 SYDVKM. This CDR3 region has 17 residues. With V trimmed by 10 bases and J by 1 base, 15 bases remained unmatched. The CDR3 coding sequence is TGTGCCACCATTTTAAGACCGGGACAGGGGGAATCCTACGAGCAGTACTTC. This sequence encodes CATILRPGQGESYEQYF. The variable domain in full, with the rest retrieved from reference TRBV28 and TRBJ2-7, is DVKVTQSSRYLVKRTGEKVFLECVQDMDHENMFWYRQDPGLGLRLIYFSYDVKMKEKGDIPEGYSVSREKKERFSLILESASTNQTSMYLCATILRPGQGESYEQYFGPGTRLTVT.

The J gene is TRBJ2-1, the V gene TRBV7-2; tentatively, D is TRBD1 (7 bases). This CDR3 comprises 17 residues. Per germline, CDR1 SGHTA and CDR2 FQGNSA. The V end was cut by 7 bases, the J end by 2 bases, with 21 bases between. The CDR3 sequence is CASNDLGQGGTYNEQFF. The CDR3 DNA is TGTGCCAGCAACGACCTAGGGCAGGGGGGCACCTACAATGAGCAGTTCTTC.

The gene calls are TRBV27 and TRBJ1-2; no clear D. Trimming cost V 2 bases and J 3 bases, with 10 bases left between them. This CDR3 spans 14 amino acids. From germline, CDR1 is MNHEY and CDR2 SMNVEV (reference sequence). The chain's CDR3 is CASSLKGSYYGYTF. CDR3 bases: TGTGCCAGCAGTTTAAAAGGATCGTACTATGGCTACACCTTC.

The V and J genes are TRBV10-3 and TRBJ1-1; D perhaps matches TRBD1 (5 bases). The V and J ends lost 3 bases and 4 bases respectively, with 9 bases between them. Per the germline V gene, CDR1 is ENHRY and CDR2 is SYGVKD. The CDR3 runs to 13 residues. The DNA for the CDR3 is TGTGCCATCAGTGACAGGGTGGCCACTGAAGCTTTCTTT. As protein: CAISDRVATEAFF.

CDR3 sequence reads: CSAGWNEQFF. The CDR3 DNA sequence: TGCAGTGCGGGGTGGAATGAGCAGTTCTTC. This sequence joins TRBV20-1 and TRBJ2-1; no firm D call. The CDR3 is made up of 10 amino acids. V was cut by 6 bases and J by 7 bases, with 7 bases left in between. Germline CDR1 is DFQATT and CDR2 is SNEGSKA (reference sequence).

The V call is TRBV5-6, the J call TRBJ2-5; tentative D call: TRBD2 (5 bases). The germline V and J ends were trimmed by 0 bases and 1 base, with 7 bases remaining between them. Germline values: CDR1 SGHDT, CDR2 YYEEEE. The CDR3 is made up of 14 amino acids. CDR3 residues: CASSLVRVQETQYF. CDR3 in DNA: TGTGCCAGCAGCTTGGTGAGGGTCCAAGAGACCCAGTACTTC.

This chain uses TRBV25-1 with TRBJ2-1; unclear D gene. Trimming removed 7 bases from V and 8 bases from J, with 9 bases in between. Germline loops: CDR1 MGHDK, CDR2 SYGVNS. The CDR3 is made up of 11 amino acids. CDR3 bases: TGTGCCAGCACGGTAGGGTATGAGCAGTTCTTC. It translates to CASTVGYEQFF.

This chain connects TRBV27 to TRBJ1-1; no clear D. CDR1 and CDR2 (germline): MNHEY, SMNVEV (reference sequence). Trimming removed 10 bases from V and 8 bases from J, with 14 bases in between. CDR3 length: 11 residues. The CDR3 bases are TGTGCCACCCATACACCATCGGAAGCTTTCTTT. It encodes CATHTPSEAFF.